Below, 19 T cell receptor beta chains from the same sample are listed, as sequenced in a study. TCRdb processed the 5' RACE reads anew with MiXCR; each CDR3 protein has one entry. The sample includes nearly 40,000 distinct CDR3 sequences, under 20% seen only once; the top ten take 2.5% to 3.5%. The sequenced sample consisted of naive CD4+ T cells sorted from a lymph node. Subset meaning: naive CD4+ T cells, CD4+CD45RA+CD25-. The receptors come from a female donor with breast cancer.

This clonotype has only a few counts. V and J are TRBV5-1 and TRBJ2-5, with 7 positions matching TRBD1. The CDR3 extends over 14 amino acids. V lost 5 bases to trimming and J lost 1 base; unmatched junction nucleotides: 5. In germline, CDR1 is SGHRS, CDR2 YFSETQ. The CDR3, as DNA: TGCGCCAGCAGATCCGGACAGGTCCAAGAGACCCAGTACTTC. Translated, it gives CASRSGQVQETQYF.

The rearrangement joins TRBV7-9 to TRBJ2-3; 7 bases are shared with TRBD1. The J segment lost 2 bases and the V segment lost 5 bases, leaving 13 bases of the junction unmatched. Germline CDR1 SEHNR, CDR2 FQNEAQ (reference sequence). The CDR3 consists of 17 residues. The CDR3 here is CASSTRQGPDHTDTQYF. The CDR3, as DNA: TGTGCCAGCAGCACTCGACAGGGACCGGACCACACAGATACGCAGTATTTT.

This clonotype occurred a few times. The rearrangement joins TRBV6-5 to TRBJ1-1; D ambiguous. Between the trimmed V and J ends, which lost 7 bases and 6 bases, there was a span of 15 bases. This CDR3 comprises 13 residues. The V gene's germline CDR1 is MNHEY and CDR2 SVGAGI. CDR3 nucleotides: TGTGCCAGCACTAACCCGGTGAGCGCTGAAGCTTTCTTT. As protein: CASTNPVSAEAFF.

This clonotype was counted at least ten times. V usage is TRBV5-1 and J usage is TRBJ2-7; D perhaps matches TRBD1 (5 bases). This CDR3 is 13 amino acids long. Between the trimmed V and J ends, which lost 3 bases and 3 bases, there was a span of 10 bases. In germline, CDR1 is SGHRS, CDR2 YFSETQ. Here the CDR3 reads CASSSRQNYEQYF. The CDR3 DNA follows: TGCGCCAGCAGCTCTAGACAGAACTACGAGCAGTACTTC.

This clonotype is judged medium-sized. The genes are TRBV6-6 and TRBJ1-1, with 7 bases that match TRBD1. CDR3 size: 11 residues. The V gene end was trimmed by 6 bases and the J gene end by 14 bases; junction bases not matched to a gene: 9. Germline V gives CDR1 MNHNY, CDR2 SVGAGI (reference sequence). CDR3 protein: CASRRQGMGFF. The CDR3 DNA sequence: TGTGCCAGCAGGAGACAGGGCATGGGGTTCTTT.

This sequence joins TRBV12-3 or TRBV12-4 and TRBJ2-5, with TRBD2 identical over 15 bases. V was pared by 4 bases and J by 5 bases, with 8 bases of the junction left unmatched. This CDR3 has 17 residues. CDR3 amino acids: CASSSGLAGGPGETQYF. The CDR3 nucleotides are TGTGCCAGCAGTTCCGGACTAGCGGGGGGGCCGGGTGAGACCCAGTACTTC.

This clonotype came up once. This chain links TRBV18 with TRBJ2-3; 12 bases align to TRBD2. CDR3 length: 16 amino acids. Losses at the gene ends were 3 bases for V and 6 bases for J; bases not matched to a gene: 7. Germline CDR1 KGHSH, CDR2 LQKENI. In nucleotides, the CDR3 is TGTGCCAGCTCACCTGACCTAGCGGGAGGGCCGGATACGCAGTATTTT. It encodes CASSPDLAGGPDTQYF.

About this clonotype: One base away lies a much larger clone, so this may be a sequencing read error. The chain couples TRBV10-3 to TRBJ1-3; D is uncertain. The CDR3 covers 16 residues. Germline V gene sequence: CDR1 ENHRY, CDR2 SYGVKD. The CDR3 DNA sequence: TGTGCCATCACCTCACCCGGACGGACCTCTGGAAACACCTTATATTTT. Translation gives CAITSPGRTSGNTLYF.

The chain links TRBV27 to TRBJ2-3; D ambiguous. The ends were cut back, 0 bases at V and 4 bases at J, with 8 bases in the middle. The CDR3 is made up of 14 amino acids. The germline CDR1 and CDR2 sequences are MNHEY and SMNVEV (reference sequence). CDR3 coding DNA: TGTGCCAGCAGTTTATCGAATTATGCAGATACGCAGTATTTT. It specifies CASSLSNYADTQYF.

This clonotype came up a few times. CDR3 nucleotide sequence: TGTGCCAGCAGTCAGAACAGGGCACCTAATGGCTACACCTTC. Its translation is CASSQNRAPNGYTF. The J gene is TRBJ1-2, the V gene TRBV12-3 or TRBV12-4; possibly TRBD1 for D (6 bases). This CDR3 has 14 amino acids. V was pared by 5 bases and J by 6 bases, with 16 bases between.

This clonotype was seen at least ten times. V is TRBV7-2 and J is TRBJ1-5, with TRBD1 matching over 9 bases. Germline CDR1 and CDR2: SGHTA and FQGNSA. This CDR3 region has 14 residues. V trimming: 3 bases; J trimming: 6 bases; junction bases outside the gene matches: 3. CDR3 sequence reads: CASSLDRGGQPQHF. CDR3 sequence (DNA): TGTGCCAGCAGCTTGGACAGGGGTGGTCAGCCCCAGCATTTT.

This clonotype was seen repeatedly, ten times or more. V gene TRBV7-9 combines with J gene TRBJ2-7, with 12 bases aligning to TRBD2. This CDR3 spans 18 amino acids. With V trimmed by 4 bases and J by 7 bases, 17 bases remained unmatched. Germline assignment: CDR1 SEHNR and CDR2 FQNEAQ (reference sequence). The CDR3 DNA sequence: TGTGCCAGCAGCTCACGGACTAGCGGGGCCCCCTTGTCTGGGGAGCAGTACTTC. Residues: CASSSRTSGAPLSGEQYF.

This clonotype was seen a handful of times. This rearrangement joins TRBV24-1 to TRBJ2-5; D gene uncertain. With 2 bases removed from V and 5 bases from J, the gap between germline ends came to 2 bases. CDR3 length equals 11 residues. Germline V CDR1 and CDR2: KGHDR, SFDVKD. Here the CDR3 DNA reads TGTGCCACCAGTGATTGGGAGACCCAGTACTTC. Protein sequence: CATSDWETQYF.

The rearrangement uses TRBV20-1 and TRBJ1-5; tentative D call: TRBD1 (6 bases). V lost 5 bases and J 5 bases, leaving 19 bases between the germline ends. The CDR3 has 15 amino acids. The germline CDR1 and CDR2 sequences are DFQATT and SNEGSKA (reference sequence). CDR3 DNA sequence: TGCAGTGCTGGGGCCCAGGGGATTAATGATCAGCCCCAGCATTTT. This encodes CSAGAQGINDQPQHF.

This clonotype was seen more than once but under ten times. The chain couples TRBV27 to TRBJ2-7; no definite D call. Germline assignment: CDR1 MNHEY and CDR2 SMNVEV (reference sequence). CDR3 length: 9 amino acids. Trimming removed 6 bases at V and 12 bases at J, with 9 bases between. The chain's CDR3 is CASRRPPYF. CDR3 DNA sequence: TGTGCCAGCAGGAGGCCTCCGTACTTC.

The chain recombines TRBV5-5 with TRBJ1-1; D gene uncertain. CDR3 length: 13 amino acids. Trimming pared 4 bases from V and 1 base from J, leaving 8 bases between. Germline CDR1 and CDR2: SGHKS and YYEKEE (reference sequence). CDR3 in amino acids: CASSLLENTEAFF. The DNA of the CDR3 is TGTGCCAGCAGCCTTCTGGAGAACACTGAAGCTTTCTTT.

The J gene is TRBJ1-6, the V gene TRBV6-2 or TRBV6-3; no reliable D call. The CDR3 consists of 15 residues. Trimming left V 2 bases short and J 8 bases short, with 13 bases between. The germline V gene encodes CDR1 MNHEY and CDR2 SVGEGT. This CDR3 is CASSYGIYKDSPLHF. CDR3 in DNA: TGTGCCAGCAGTTACGGAATCTATAAGGATTCACCCCTCCACTTT.

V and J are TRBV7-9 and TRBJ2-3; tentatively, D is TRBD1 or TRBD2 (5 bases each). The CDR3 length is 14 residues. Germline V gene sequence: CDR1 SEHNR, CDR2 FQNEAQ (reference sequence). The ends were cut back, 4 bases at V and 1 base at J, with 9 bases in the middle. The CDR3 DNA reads TGTGCCAGCAGCTCCCAGGGAGGCACAGATACGCAGTATTTT. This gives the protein CASSSQGGTDTQYF.

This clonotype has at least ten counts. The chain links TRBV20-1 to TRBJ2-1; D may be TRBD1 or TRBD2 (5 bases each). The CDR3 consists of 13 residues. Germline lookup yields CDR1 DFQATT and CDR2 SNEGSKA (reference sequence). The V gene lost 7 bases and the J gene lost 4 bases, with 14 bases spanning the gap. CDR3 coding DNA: TGCAGTGTTTTACCGGGACGGTACAATGAGCAGTTCTTC. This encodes CSVLPGRYNEQFF.